Listed here is a single T cell receptor (beta chain). What it recognizes is unknown. This entry belongs to a study of OX40 agonist ivuxolimab in advanced cancers. Produced via immunoSEQ multiplex PCR; TCRdb's table is partial and in-frame only. Among under 80,000 clones listed, about nine tenths were seen once. Study-wide results and caveats: Among T cells, CD8+ cells averaged more expanded clones than CD4+ cells.

The CDR3 contains 15 residues. The V gene lost 5 bases and the J gene lost 3 bases, with 16 bases spanning the gap. From germline, CDR1 is MDHEN and CDR2 SYDVKM. The TCR comes from an adult with an advanced solid tumor such as melanoma, head and neck, liver or kidney cancer. The sequences come from CD4+ or CD8+ T cells sorted from blood, collected in a trial of the OX40 agonist ivuxolimab. The J gene is TRBJ1-2, the V gene TRBV28; D is undetermined. The CDR3 spells CASSPTRTVHYGYTF. Here the CDR3 DNA reads TGTGCCAGCAGTCCAACAAGGACCGTACACTATGGCTACACCTTC.